This TCR beta chain originates from a study of OX40 agonist ivuxolimab in advanced cancers. This clone is deemed medium-sized. The CDR3 is 14 residues long. Unmatched junction bases numbered 3, after V lost 1 base and J lost 6 bases. The germline V gene encodes CDR1 MNHNS and CDR2 SASEGT. Measured with immunoSEQ multiplex PCR; TCRdb has only the in-frame clones, and not every one. The table has around 69,000 clones, roughly 82% seen once. The chain employs TRBV6-1 and TRBJ2-7; 10 nucleotides match TRBD2. This clonotype was sampled from an adult with an advanced solid tumor such as melanoma, head and neck, liver or kidney cancer. The material was CD4+ or CD8+ T cells sorted from blood, obtained in a trial of the OX40 agonist ivuxolimab. The CDR3 DNA is TGTGCCAGCAGTGAAGTGGTAGCGGGAGGCGAGCAGTACTTC. The encoded protein is CASSEVVAGGEQYF.